Described below is a single T cell receptor (beta chain) sequence and its context. The antigen remains undetermined. The sample comes from a study of T cell responses to AZD1222 COVID-19 vaccine. Study outcomes and limitations: Only six individuals given AZD1222 were seropositive at baseline. Females outnumbered males among donors, who were mostly white British; clonal diversity was possibly underestimated. Regions left unmutated in variants are reportedly the target of nearly half of spike-specific TCRs.

This CDR3 spans 17 amino acids. The V and J ends lost 1 base and 4 bases, in that order; junction bases with no gene match: 11. In germline, CDR1 is MGHRA, CDR2 YSYEKL. Profiling relied on immunoSEQ multiplex PCR, and the TCRdb table lists in-frame clones only, not all of them. The sample records about 79,000 clones, approximately 80% being singletons. The sequence derives from an adult in good health. The genes are TRBV4-1 and TRBJ2-7, with TRBD1 matching over 9 bases. The material was peripheral blood, obtained on day 0 of AZD1222 vaccination. Here the CDR3 DNA reads TGCGCCAGCAGCCAAGTCCCACAGGGGGCCCTTTCTTACGAGCAGTACTTC. Protein: CASSQVPQGALSYEQYF.